This T cell receptor (beta chain) was captured by sequencing in a study of T cells in Graves' hyperthyroidism and ophthalmopathy. Study-wide context: Initial diagnosis, before any treatment, was when peripheral blood was collected. Study-wide results and caveats: Ophthalmopathy was identified by the model a median about 6.8 months ahead of onset.

Diagnoses used clinical symptoms, serum thyroxine and TRAb, thyroid ultrasound and orbital computed tomography. PBMCs stemmed from more than 7.5 ml fresh peripheral blood. The germline CDR1 and CDR2 sequences are DFQATT and SNEGSKA (reference sequence). With 3 bases removed from V and 5 bases from J, the gap between germline ends came to 14 bases. The CDR3 extends over 13 amino acids. The table lists this clonotype with many counts. Antigen specificity is unknown. Researchers took RNA transcripts and amplified the TCR beta CDR3 regions from them. Using the HTBI primer set, a first-round RT-PCR was run on the TCR CDR3. Each CDR3 protein is one row after TCRdb ran MiXCR on the multiplex PCR reads. The profile shows about 250,000 distinct CDR3 sequences, approximately 25% of them singletons.

This chain connects TRBV20-1 to TRBJ2-7; D is perhaps TRBD1 (5 bases). Material: blood. This TCR derives from a woman between 35 and 50 years old with Graves' ophthalmopathy. The CDR3 loop reads CSASADPRDEQYF. CDR3 DNA: TGCAGTGCTAGTGCCGATCCCAGGGACGAGCAGTACTTC.